These T cell receptor beta chains were read from a single sample in a study of shared clonotypes between healthy human individuals. Method: immunoSEQ multiplex PCR; TCRdb's copy keeps in-frame clones and lacks some. Seen here are millions of clones, about 93% observed once, and the top ten hold about 1.8%. Material for sequencing was naive CD8+ T cells from PBMCs. The receptors were gathered from a man aged 18 to 30 in good health. Some clones in this sample may be carry-over from other donors' samples. Both conserved end residues are part of each CDR3. Fields, in order: CDR3 protein, CDR3 DNA, V gene, clone size, D gene, J gene. D genes are given only for firm matches. A clone size is listed for some rows: how often the clone was seen (once, few, many), or a class if it is expanded.

cdr3_aa: CASSLSSGVWGGRRPGEQFF; cdr3_nt: TGTGCCAGCAGTTTATCCTCGGGCGTGTGGGGCGGGAGGAGGCCCGGGGAGCAGTTCTTC; v_call: TRBV27; clone_size: NA; d_call: TRBD2; j_call: TRBJ2-1
cdr3_aa: CASGVQGSYNEQFF; cdr3_nt: TGTGCTAGCGGGGTACAGGGTTCCTACAATGAGCAGTTCTTC; v_call: TRBV6-6; clone_size: NA; d_call: TRBD2; j_call: TRBJ2-1
cdr3_aa: CASSEDWGRDREKLFF; cdr3_nt: TGTGCCAGCAGTGAAGACTGGGGCCGAGATCGTGAAAAACTGTTTTTT; v_call: TRBV6-1; clone_size: NA; d_call: NA; j_call: TRBJ1-4
cdr3_aa: CASSLFGGRRETQYF; cdr3_nt: TGTGCCAGCAGCTTATTCGGCGGGAGAAGGGAGACCCAGTACTTC; v_call: TRBV7-2; clone_size: NA; d_call: TRBD2; j_call: TRBJ2-5
cdr3_aa: CASTFPLPVNQETQYF; cdr3_nt: TGTGCCAGCACTTTCCCGCTTCCGGTGAACCAAGAGACCCAGTACTTC; v_call: TRBV11-3; clone_size: NA; d_call: NA; j_call: TRBJ2-5
cdr3_aa: CASSPQGNTGELFF; cdr3_nt: TGTGCCAGCAGTCCACAGGGGAACACCGGGGAGCTGTTTTTT; v_call: TRBV27; clone_size: NA; d_call: NA; j_call: TRBJ2-2
cdr3_aa: CASSPGTGTQYF; cdr3_nt: TGTGCCAGCAGCCCAGGGACCGGGACCCAGTACTTC; v_call: TRBV7-9; clone_size: NA; d_call: NA; j_call: TRBJ2-5
cdr3_aa: CASSPTDRGTGELFF; cdr3_nt: TGTGCCAGCAGCCCGACAGATAGAGGCACCGGGGAGCTGTTTTTT; v_call: TRBV13; clone_size: NA; d_call: NA; j_call: TRBJ2-2
cdr3_aa: CSVGSGYYEQYF; cdr3_nt: TGCAGCGTTGGCAGTGGGTACTACGAGCAGTACTTC; v_call: TRBV29-1; clone_size: NA; d_call: NA; j_call: TRBJ2-7
cdr3_aa: CAWMNPTWEQYF; cdr3_nt: TGTGCCTGGATGAACCCAACTTGGGAGCAGTACTTC; v_call: TRBV30; clone_size: NA; d_call: NA; j_call: TRBJ2-7
cdr3_aa: CASSPRGQGARRQYF; cdr3_nt: TGTGCCAGCAGCCCACGTGGACAGGGGGCGAGGAGGCAGTACTTC; v_call: TRBV27; clone_size: NA; d_call: TRBD1; j_call: TRBJ2-7
cdr3_aa: CASRSGLRYEQYF; cdr3_nt: TGTGCCAGCAGGTCAGGGTTGAGGTACGAGCAGTACTTC; v_call: TRBV28; clone_size: NA; d_call: NA; j_call: TRBJ2-7
cdr3_aa: CASSFGRSPSYEQYF; cdr3_nt: TGTGCCAGCAGCTTCGGGCGGAGCCCCTCCTACGAGCAGTACTTC; v_call: TRBV7-6; clone_size: NA; d_call: NA; j_call: TRBJ2-7
cdr3_aa: CASSPEGLAGVTDTQYF; cdr3_nt: TGTGCCAGCAGCCCAGAGGGACTAGCGGGAGTAACAGATACGCAGTATTTT; v_call: TRBV4-2; clone_size: NA; d_call: TRBD2; j_call: TRBJ2-3
cdr3_aa: CASSVSQVKPNEQFF; cdr3_nt: TGTGCCAGCAGCGTTTCCCAAGTTAAGCCGAATGAGCAGTTCTTC; v_call: TRBV9; clone_size: NA; d_call: NA; j_call: TRBJ2-1
cdr3_aa: CASSPTGQVGGTQYF; cdr3_nt: TGCGCCAGCAGCCCAACAGGCCAGGTCGGGGGGACCCAGTACTTC; v_call: TRBV4-3; clone_size: NA; d_call: NA; j_call: TRBJ2-5
cdr3_aa: CASSQGHLGPSYGYTF; cdr3_nt: TGTGCCAGCAGCCAAGGTCATCTGGGGCCCTCCTATGGCTACACCTTC; v_call: TRBV14; clone_size: NA; d_call: NA; j_call: TRBJ1-2
cdr3_aa: CASSEHRDRSHNEQFF; cdr3_nt: TGTGCCAGCAGCGAACATCGGGACAGGAGCCACAATGAGCAGTTCTTC; v_call: TRBV9; clone_size: NA; d_call: TRBD1; j_call: TRBJ2-1
cdr3_aa: CASIKRLYELGNQPQHF; cdr3_nt: TGTGCCAGCATCAAAAGGCTCTACGAATTGGGGAATCAGCCCCAGCATTTT; v_call: TRBV21-1; clone_size: once; d_call: NA; j_call: TRBJ1-5
cdr3_aa: CASSFSWGTTTYEQYF; cdr3_nt: TGTGCCAGCAGTTTTTCGTGGGGCACAACTACCTACGAGCAGTACTTC; v_call: TRBV27; clone_size: NA; d_call: NA; j_call: TRBJ2-7
cdr3_aa: CASSPTSGENTGELFF; cdr3_nt: TGTGCCAGCAGCCCAACTAGCGGGGAGAACACCGGGGAGCTGTTTTTT; v_call: TRBV7-9; clone_size: NA; d_call: TRBD2; j_call: TRBJ2-2
cdr3_aa: CASTVTKSNQPQHF; cdr3_nt: TGTGCCAGCACCGTAACAAAAAGCAATCAGCCCCAGCATTTT; v_call: TRBV6-6; clone_size: NA; d_call: NA; j_call: TRBJ1-5
cdr3_aa: CSVQRGNSGYEQYF; cdr3_nt: TGCAGCGTCCAGAGGGGGAATAGTGGCTACGAGCAGTACTTC; v_call: TRBV29-1; clone_size: NA; d_call: NA; j_call: TRBJ2-7
cdr3_aa: CASSLISGRASYEQYF; cdr3_nt: TGTGCCAGCAGCTTAATATCGGGCAGGGCCTCCTACGAGCAGTACTTC; v_call: TRBV11-2; clone_size: NA; d_call: NA; j_call: TRBJ2-7
cdr3_aa: CASSQVSPAYNSPLHF; cdr3_nt: TGCGCCAGCAGCCAAGTCAGTCCAGCCTATAATTCACCCCTCCACTTT; v_call: TRBV4-1; clone_size: NA; d_call: NA; j_call: TRBJ1-6
cdr3_aa: CASSLSTSHQETQYF; cdr3_nt: TGTGCCAGCAGTTTATCTACTAGCCACCAAGAGACCCAGTACTTC; v_call: TRBV27; clone_size: NA; d_call: NA; j_call: TRBJ2-5
cdr3_aa: CASSWKGDEQYF; cdr3_nt: TGCGCCAGCAGCTGGAAGGGGGACGAGCAGTACTTC; v_call: TRBV5-1; clone_size: once; d_call: NA; j_call: TRBJ2-7
cdr3_aa: CASSQGSFNEQFF; cdr3_nt: TGTGCCAGCAGCCAGGGCAGTTTCAATGAGCAGTTCTTC; v_call: TRBV7-7; clone_size: NA; d_call: NA; j_call: TRBJ2-1
cdr3_aa: CASSIRQGADNEQFF; cdr3_nt: TGCGCCAGCAGCATCCGACAGGGGGCAGACAATGAGCAGTTCTTC; v_call: TRBV5-1; clone_size: NA; d_call: TRBD1; j_call: TRBJ2-1
cdr3_aa: CASSHKRGSGEQYF; cdr3_nt: TGCGCCAGCAGCCACAAGAGGGGGTCGGGGGAGCAGTACTTC; v_call: TRBV4-3; clone_size: NA; d_call: NA; j_call: TRBJ2-7
cdr3_aa: CASSLRLAPFF; cdr3_nt: TGTGCCAGCAGCCTACGACTAGCTCCGTTCTTC; v_call: TRBV7-2; clone_size: NA; d_call: TRBD2; j_call: TRBJ2-1
cdr3_aa: CALDAAGDQPQHF; cdr3_nt: TGTGCCCTGGATGCTGCGGGAGATCAGCCCCAGCATTTT; v_call: TRBV30; clone_size: NA; d_call: NA; j_call: TRBJ1-5
cdr3_aa: CSVESLVSYEQYF; cdr3_nt: TGCAGCGTTGAAAGTCTAGTCTCCTACGAGCAGTACTTC; v_call: TRBV29-1; clone_size: NA; d_call: NA; j_call: TRBJ2-7
cdr3_aa: CASSVNKPDLTRGF; cdr3_nt: TGTGCCAGCTCGGTGAACAAGCCTGACTTGACGCGGGGCTTC; v_call: TRBV2; clone_size: NA; d_call: NA; j_call: TRBJ2-7
cdr3_aa: CASSLLLLSGELFF; cdr3_nt: TGTGCCAGCAGCTTACTCCTTCTCAGCGGGGAGCTGTTTTTT; v_call: TRBV7-7; clone_size: NA; d_call: NA; j_call: TRBJ2-2
cdr3_aa: CASSVQGSQPQHF; cdr3_nt: TGTGCCAGCAGCGTACAGGGTTCTCAGCCCCAGCATTTT; v_call: TRBV27; clone_size: few; d_call: NA; j_call: TRBJ1-5
cdr3_aa: CASSPGQGANYEQYF; cdr3_nt: TGTGCCAGCAGCCCCGGACAGGGGGCGAACTACGAGCAGTACTTC; v_call: TRBV7-9; clone_size: NA; d_call: TRBD1; j_call: TRBJ2-7
cdr3_aa: CASSLVRGSTDTQYF; cdr3_nt: TGTGCCAGCAGTTTGGTGCGGGGTAGCACAGATACGCAGTATTTT; v_call: TRBV28; clone_size: NA; d_call: NA; j_call: TRBJ2-3
cdr3_aa: CASSIGIDRVTNYGYTF; cdr3_nt: TGTGCCAGCAGCATAGGGATAGACAGGGTAACGAACTATGGCTACACCTTC; v_call: TRBV7-9; clone_size: NA; d_call: TRBD1; j_call: TRBJ1-2
cdr3_aa: CASSLRVQGETQYF; cdr3_nt: TGTGCCAGCAGTTTAAGAGTACAGGGAGAGACCCAGTACTTC; v_call: TRBV27; clone_size: NA; d_call: NA; j_call: TRBJ2-5